Listed below are T cell receptor beta chains from one sample, sequenced in a study of immune evolution from preneoplasia to lung adenocarcinoma. Only in-frame clones appear in the TCRdb table, and some are missing; sequencing was by immunoSEQ multiplex PCR. This table has 5,500 to 8,000 clones, 77% appearing once. Sequencing input: FFPE lung adenocarcinoma in situ tissue. All receptors derive from a person between 60 and 80 years old with lung adenocarcinoma. Each CDR3 is given with its conserved first and last residue. A D gene is named only where the DNA matches it firmly. Not every row has a clone size; where given, it reads once, few, many or a size class.

J	V	D	size	CDR3
TRBJ2-7	TRBV4-1	TRBD1	once	CASSQSGTGSYEQYF
TRBJ2-2	TRBV6-1	.	.	CASSEPAGTAGNTGELFF
TRBJ1-3	TRBV7-6	TRBD1	.	CASSPAPGQGNTIYF
TRBJ1-2	TRBV6-4	TRBD1	.	CASSALQGVHGYTF
TRBJ1-2	TRBV7-9	.	few	CASSLGVRVNYGYTF
TRBJ2-2	TRBV7-2	TRBD1	.	CASSLLGQGKPGELFF
TRBJ1-6	TRBV11-2	.	.	CASSPTPRLGVGSPLHF
TRBJ2-5	TRBV4-1	TRBD2	.	CASSQEEGGLAKQETQYF
TRBJ1-1	TRBV11-1	TRBD1	.	CASSGDRVAFF
TRBJ1-2	TRBV5-6	.	.	CASSLGGSYGYTF
TRBJ2-7	TRBV21-1	.	.	CASSKRGPYEQYF
TRBJ2-3	TRBV2	TRBD2	.	CASSAGLAGLGSSTDTQYF
TRBJ1-4	TRBV20-1	.	.	CSARTNEKLFF
TRBJ1-2	TRBV25-1	TRBD1	.	CATSEWDRAKFGYGYTF
TRBJ2-3	TRBV29-1	.	medium-sized	CSVEGTSTDTQYF
TRBJ2-2	TRBV2	TRBD1	.	CAIVQGLNTGELFF
TRBJ1-4	TRBV19	TRBD1	.	CASSGPGQGNEKLFF
TRBJ2-3	TRBV5-3	.	once	CARSCTEGSTDTQYF
TRBJ2-2	TRBV2	.	.	CASSEWGASNTGELFF
TRBJ1-1	TRBV5-8	TRBD1	.	CASSLTTGGGNTEAFF
TRBJ1-3	TRBV6-1	.	.	CASSGGSGLSGNTIYF
TRBJ1-6	TRBV2	TRBD1	.	CASGATGQPYNSPLHF
TRBJ1-6	TRBV6-5	.	.	CASNRYPLHF
TRBJ2-7	TRBV6-1	.	.	CASSAQGWGSGGYEQYF
TRBJ1-3	TRBV7-2	.	few	CASSLAFRAVSGNTIYF
TRBJ1-1	TRBV5-1	TRBD1	few	CASSLTGANTEAFF
TRBJ1-5	TRBV6-1	TRBD1	.	CASSRTGDRNQPQHF
TRBJ2-2	TRBV7-8	.	.	CASSPKTRMGTGELFF
TRBJ2-2	TRBV5-1	.	.	CASSIDRPTGELFF
TRBJ1-6	TRBV4-2	TRBD1	.	CASSQGDSWYSPLHF
TRBJ1-1	TRBV18	.	once	CASSGVGALGNTEAFF
TRBJ1-1	TRBV4-1	.	once	CASSQGGNRDTEAFF
TRBJ1-2	TRBV29-1	TRBD1	once	CSVEGGTGGYTF
TRBJ2-3	TRBV5-6	TRBD2	.	CASNGGAGGTDTQYF
TRBJ1-3	TRBV9	.	.	CASSVDQRASGNTIYF
TRBJ1-1	TRBV2	.	.	CASSEARGGMNTEAFF
TRBJ1-2	TRBV7-9	TRBD1	.	CASSRQGSAGYTF